This entry lists 10 T cell receptor beta chains sequenced from one sample in a study of shared clonotypes between healthy human individuals. Using immunoSEQ multiplex PCR, the repertoire was profiled, and TCRdb retains in-frame clones only, with some absent. This sample has under 1 million clones, with around 96% found just once. Naive CD8 cells lacked CD45RO, underwent positive selection for CCR7 and left out terminally differentiated effector memory CD45RA+ cells. The specimen sequenced was naive CD8+ T cells sorted from blood. These receptors all stem from a man aged 25-40 years in good health.

The rearrangement joins TRBV19 to TRBJ2-3; D is undetermined. Germline-derived CDR1 and CDR2 are LNHDA and SQIVND (reference sequence). The CDR3 covers 17 residues. V was trimmed by 3 bases and J by 0 bases, leaving 16 bases between them. This CDR3 is CASSIRPLTTSTDTQYF. For the CDR3, the DNA is TGTGCCAGTAGTATTCGACCGCTAACGACTAGCACAGATACGCAGTATTTT.

The chain recombines TRBV11-2 with TRBJ2-7; maybe TRBD1 (5 bases). With 5 bases removed from V and 4 bases from J, the gap between germline ends came to 18 bases. This CDR3 spans 15 amino acids. Germline-derived CDR1 and CDR2 are SGHAT and FQNNGV. CDR3 residues: CASSQGRAAGYEQYF. The CDR3 DNA sequence: TGTGCCAGCAGCCAGGGAAGGGCAGCAGGGTACGAGCAGTACTTC. Full variable domain (rest looked up from reference TRBV11-2 and TRBJ2-7): EAGVAQSPRYKIIEKRQSVAFWCNPISGHATLYWYQQILGQGPKLLIQFQNNGVVDDSQLPKDRFSAERLKGVDSTLKIQPAKLEDSAVYLCASSQGRAAGYEQYFGPGTRLTVT.

The DNA of the CDR3 is TGTGCCAGCAGGCCCGGGACAGGGCTCCAAGAGACCCAGTACTTC. As protein: CASRPGTGLQETQYF. The V and J genes are TRBV6-5 and TRBJ2-5, with 9 positions matching TRBD1. The CDR3 length is 15 residues. The V segment lost 6 bases and the J segment 1 base; nucleotides outside the gene matches: 6. CDR1 is MNHEY, CDR2 SVGAGI, per germline.

The chain joins TRBV4-1 to TRBJ2-7; D tentatively fits TRBD1 or TRBD2 (5 bases each). The CDR3 consists of 14 residues. V lost 1 base, J lost 3 bases, and 10 bases lay in between. CDR1 is MGHRA, CDR2 YSYEKL, per germline. The CDR3 reads CASSQGGFGYEQYF. The CDR3 nucleotides read TGCGCCAGCAGCCAAGGGGGGTTCGGCTACGAGCAGTACTTC.

This chain joins TRBV11-2 and TRBJ1-1; possibly TRBD1 for D (5 bases). Germline V gives CDR1 SGHAT, CDR2 FQNNGV. The ends were cut back, 4 bases at V and 8 bases at J, with 11 bases in the middle. The CDR3 has 12 residues. This chain's CDR3 is CASSSTGPEAFF. CDR3 in DNA: TGTGCCAGCAGCTCTACAGGCCCAGAAGCTTTCTTT.

The DNA of the CDR3 is TGTGCCAGCAGCTTAGACGCCTGGGACTGGAGCTCCTACAATGAGCAGTTCTTC. Translation: CASSLDAWDWSSYNEQFF. This chain uses TRBV11-2 with TRBJ2-1; tentatively, D is TRBD2 (6 bases). In germline, CDR1 is SGHAT, CDR2 FQNNGV. The length of the CDR3 is 18 residues. V was cut by 0 bases and J by 0 bases, with 15 bases left in between.

The chain couples TRBV28 to TRBJ1-1, with D perhaps TRBD1 (5 bases). The CDR3 contains 15 residues. Looked up from germline, CDR1 is MDHEN and CDR2 is SYDVKM. V was shortened by 5 bases and J by 0 bases, with 13 bases between the two germline ends. The CDR3 here is CASSPRDVLNTEAFF. CDR3 sequence (DNA): TGTGCCAGCAGTCCCCGGGACGTCTTGAACACTGAAGCTTTCTTT. Full variable domain (remainder filled in from reference TRBV28 and TRBJ1-1): DVKVTQSSRYLVKRTGEKVFLECVQDMDHENMFWYRQDPGLGLRLIYFSYDVKMKEKGDIPEGYSVSREKKERFSLILESASTNQTSMYLCASSPRDVLNTEAFFGQGTRLTVV.

The genes are TRBV9 and TRBJ2-1; TRBD2 matches at 11 bases. CDR1 SGDLS and CDR2 YYNGEE come from the germline V gene. There are 16 residues in the CDR3. With V trimmed by 0 bases and J by 10 bases, 9 bases remained unmatched. CDR3 region: CASSVEGLAATKEQFF. CDR3 DNA sequence: TGTGCCAGCAGCGTAGAGGGACTAGCGGCTACTAAGGAGCAGTTCTTC.

The V gene is TRBV6-4, the J gene TRBJ2-1; weak D call: TRBD2 (5 bases). CDR3 size: 15 residues. Germline CDR1 reads MRHNA; CDR2 reads SNTAGT. V was clipped by 0 bases and J by 1 base, with 7 bases between them. In DNA form, the CDR3 reads TGTGCCAGCAGTGACTCCCCGGGGTCCTACAATGAGCAGTTCTTC. This sequence encodes CASSDSPGSYNEQFF.

The V gene is TRBV11-3, the J gene TRBJ2-3; D possibly matches TRBD1 or TRBD2 (5 bases each). This CDR3 region has 14 residues. V was cut by 5 bases and J by 2 bases, with 11 bases left in between. Germline lookup yields CDR1 SGHNT and CDR2 YENEEA. The CDR3 is CASSEWGYTDTQYF. The CDR3 DNA follows: TGTGCCAGCAGCGAGTGGGGGTACACAGATACGCAGTATTTT.